These 19 T cell receptor beta chains were sequenced from one sample in a study of control samples from healthy donors and cancer patients. This table comes from immunoSEQ multiplex PCR, and its TCRdb copy is limited to in-frame clones, with some not included. The table records 150,000 to 180,000 clones, around 96% of them present only once. Source material: blood. The receptors here all came from a man aged 35 to 55 in good health.

The chain combines TRBV25-1 with TRBJ1-4; TRBD1 aligns across 8 bases. V lost 8 bases to trimming and J lost 3 bases; unmatched junction nucleotides: 2. The CDR3 runs to 13 residues. Germline CDR1 MGHDK, CDR2 SYGVNS. The CDR3 DNA reads as TGTGCCAGCCGGGGACAGGCTAATGAAAAACTGTTTTTT. As protein: CASRGQANEKLFF.

The table lists this clone with a few counts. The chain joins TRBV10-3 to TRBJ1-1; 7 bases line up with TRBD1. The CDR3 sequence is 15 residues long. CDR1 and CDR2 from the germline V gene are ENHRY and SYGVKD. Trimming took 8 bases from V and 2 from J; bases not matched to a gene: 11. CDR3 residues: CAIPTRDRDNTEAFF. The CDR3 DNA reads as TGTGCCATCCCCACCCGCGACAGGGATAACACTGAAGCTTTCTTT.

The chain recombines TRBV5-4 with TRBJ2-3; 11 bases line up with TRBD2. With 5 bases clipped from V and 4 bases from J, the junction kept 3 bases outside the gene matches. From germline, CDR1 is SGHNT and CDR2 YYREEE (reference sequence). CDR3 length: 14 residues. CDR3 bases: TGTGCCAGCAGGCTAGCGGGGGGTGCAGATACGCAGTATTTT. As protein: CASRLAGGADTQYF.

Only a few counts were recorded for this clone. The chain is built from TRBV30 and TRBJ1-2; a weak D match, TRBD1 (6 bases). The CDR3 runs 14 residues. Trimming stripped 4 bases from V and 4 bases from J, with 16 bases between. Germline CDR1 reads GTSNPN; CDR2 reads SVGIG (reference sequence). The CDR3 protein is CAWISSGAAYGYTF. CDR3 in DNA: TGTGCCTGGATCTCCTCAGGGGCGGCCTATGGCTACACCTTC.

The CDR3 region is CASSFVGGDTQYF. The CDR3 DNA sequence: TGTGCCAGCAGTTTCGTGGGTGGTGATACGCAGTATTTT. V is TRBV6-2 or TRBV6-3 and J is TRBJ2-3, with unresolved D. Germline lookup yields CDR1 MNHEY and CDR2 SVGEGT. V dropped 4 bases and J dropped 6 bases, with 11 bases sitting between them. The CDR3 contains 13 residues.

V gene TRBV4-1 combines with J gene TRBJ2-6, with D unclear. The CDR3 has 17 residues. Deletions cut 4 bases from V and 0 bases from J, with 13 bases between. Germline V lookup: CDR1 MGHRA, CDR2 YSYEKL. The CDR3 region has the DNA TGCGCCAGCAGCCCGGCGGCAGTCGCCTCTGGGGCCAACGTCCTGACTTTC. Translating gives CASSPAAVASGANVLTF.

The chain recombines TRBV20-1 with TRBJ2-3; D ambiguous. Germline CDR1 DFQATT, CDR2 SNEGSKA (reference sequence). The ends were cut back, 5 bases at V and 3 bases at J, with 6 bases in the middle. This CDR3 has 11 residues. The CDR3 sequence is CSAGPTDTQYF. For the CDR3, the DNA is TGCAGTGCTGGCCCGACAGATACGCAGTATTTT.

The V gene is TRBV28, the J gene TRBJ2-3; D unresolved. Trimming took 6 bases from V and 5 from J, leaving 6 bases between them. Per germline, CDR1 MDHEN and CDR2 SYDVKM. The CDR3 is made up of 11 amino acids. The CDR3 reads CASSPRDTQYF. In DNA, the CDR3 is TGTGCCAGCAGCCCGAGAGATACGCAGTATTTT.

The DNA for the CDR3 is TGCAGCGGAGTGGGGGGGGACACTGAAGCTTTCTTT. It specifies CSGVGGDTEAFF. The chain carries TRBV29-1 and TRBJ1-1, with a weak D call TRBD1 (5 bases). The V end lost 7 bases, the J end lost 3 bases, and 12 bases lay between the germline ends. The CDR3 runs to 12 residues. Germline CDR1 is SQVTM and CDR2 is ANQGSEA.

In this sample, this clone turned up once. A junction end diverges from the germline sequence, so it may reflect a read error. The rearrangement uses TRBV19 and TRBJ2-7; 8 bases are a match to TRBD1. Germline values: CDR1 LNHDA, CDR2 SQIVND (reference sequence). This CDR3 region has 17 residues. The CDR3 bases are TGTGCAAGTAGTGTCAGTCGGCCGGGACAGGTCTTCTACGAGCAGTACTTC. As protein: CASSVSRPGQVFYEQYF.

This clone was seen only once. The gene calls are TRBV12-3 or TRBV12-4 and TRBJ1-2, with D possibly matching TRBD1 (5 bases). The CDR3 spans 13 residues. Deletions cut 3 bases from V and 7 bases from J, with 12 bases between. As DNA, the CDR3 is TGTGCCAGCAGTTTGGGGGTAAGGGCTGGCTACACCTTC. Translating gives CASSLGVRAGYTF.

This sequence joins TRBV20-1 and TRBJ1-2; D ambiguous. Germline V CDR1 and CDR2: DFQATT, SNEGSKA (reference sequence). The CDR3 runs 11 residues. Between the trimmed V and J ends, which lost 6 bases and 3 bases, there was a span of 8 bases. Here the CDR3 DNA reads TGCAGTGCAGCCACTTACTATGGCTACACCTTC. This translates into CSAATYYGYTF.

V gene TRBV11-2 combines with J gene TRBJ2-4; D uncertain. Trimming left V 3 bases short and J 0 bases short, with 9 bases between. This CDR3 is 15 amino acids long. Germline CDR1 and CDR2: SGHAT and FQNNGV. This chain's CDR3 is CASSFGPLAKNIQYF. CDR3 nucleotide sequence: TGTGCCAGCAGCTTCGGCCCTTTAGCCAAAAACATTCAGTACTTC.

The V call is TRBV19, the J call TRBJ2-3, with D possibly matching TRBD2 (6 bases). CDR1 and CDR2 (germline): LNHDA, SQIVND (reference sequence). Trimming stripped 2 bases from V and 2 bases from J, with 8 bases between. CDR3 length equals 14 residues. CDR3 amino acids: CASSIRGFTDTQYF. CDR3 nucleotide sequence: TGTGCCAGTAGTATACGGGGGTTCACAGATACGCAGTATTTT. Looking up the rest from reference TRBV19 and TRBJ2-3 gives the full variable domain: DGGITQSPKYLFRKEGQNVTLSCEQNLNHDAMYWYRQDPGQGLRLIYYSQIVNDFQKGDIAEGYSVSREKKESFPLTVTSAQKNPTAFYLCASSIRGFTDTQYFGPGTRLTVL.

This clone has only one observation. The chain couples TRBV6-2 or TRBV6-3 to TRBJ2-3; 13 bases line up with TRBD2. Germline assignment: CDR1 MNHEY and CDR2 SVGEGT. The V gene end was trimmed by 7 bases and the J gene end by 8 bases; junction bases not matched to a gene: 15. This CDR3 spans 17 amino acids. CDR3 sequence reads: CASNPTTSGGPRGTQYF. The CDR3 region has the DNA TGTGCCAGCAACCCTACGACTAGCGGGGGGCCCCGGGGTACGCAGTATTTT.

On this clone itself: Other DNA sequences in the sample encode the same CDR3. CDR3 protein: CASSLSQGNQPQHF. CDR3 coding DNA: TGTGCCAGCAGTTTATCACAGGGAAATCAGCCCCAGCATTTT. The V and J genes are TRBV28 and TRBJ1-5; tentative D call: TRBD1 (6 bases). V was pared by 1 base and J by 4 bases, with 8 bases between. The CDR3 sequence is 14 residues long. CDR1 MDHEN and CDR2 SYDVKM come from the germline V gene.

The chain has TRBV7-2 and TRBJ1-6, with 7 bases identical to TRBD1. Germline CDR1 is SGHTA and CDR2 is FQGNSA. V trimming: 5 bases; J trimming: 5 bases; junction bases outside the gene matches: 6. This CDR3 is 15 amino acids long. The CDR3 coding sequence is TGTGCCAGCAGCGGGGAGACAGGGAATAATTCACCCCTCCACTTT. This sequence encodes CASSGETGNNSPLHF. The full variable domain, its missing parts supplied by reference TRBV7-2 and TRBJ1-6, is GAGVSQSPSNKVTEKGKDVELRCDPISGHTALYWYRQSLGQGLEFLIYFQGNSAPDKSGLPSDRFSAERTGGSVSTLTIQRTQQEDSAVYLCASSGETGNNSPLHFGNGTRLTVT.

The chain recombines TRBV29-1 with TRBJ2-2; a possible D gene is TRBD2 (6 bases). This CDR3 has 13 amino acids. Trimming cost V 3 bases and J 2 bases, with 7 bases left between them. CDR1 and CDR2 from the germline V gene are SQVTM and ANQGSEA. This chain's CDR3 is CSVEEGNTGELFF. Here the CDR3 DNA reads TGCAGCGTTGAGGAGGGCAACACCGGGGAGCTGTTTTTT.

The chain combines TRBV10-2 with TRBJ1-2; a possible D gene is TRBD1 (5 bases). Germline CDR1 and CDR2: WSHSY and SAAADI. This CDR3 has 14 residues. Trimming took 10 bases from V and 3 from J, leaving 18 bases between them. CDR3 in DNA: TGCGCCACCCTTCTCGAAGGCAGGGACTATGGCTACACCTTC. Translating it yields CATLLEGRDYGYTF.